This T cell receptor (beta chain) was sequenced during a study of OX40 agonist ivuxolimab in advanced cancers. Study context: From 23 to 79 years was the age range, with a mean of about 56 years, and over 70% were male. Allowance was made for prior anti-PD-1, anti-PD-L1 or anti-CTLA-4 therapy, and roughly 40% had some. Findings of the study overall: The mean number of expanded clones was higher in CD8+ T cells than in CD4+.

Blood sampling was done at baseline, cycle 4 day 1, and cycle 7 day 1. This clone has a handful of counts. Its antigen is currently unknown. Germline V gene lookup returns CDR1 GTSNPN and CDR2 SVGIG (reference sequence). Trimming stripped 0 bases from V and 7 bases from J, with 4 bases between. The CDR3 is 11 residues long. The protocol was immunoSEQ multiplex PCR, while the TCRdb copy is restricted to in-frame clones and leaves out a portion. The repertoire includes 84,000 or so clones, approximately 91% of them detected once, and 0.25% to 0.35% sits in the top ten. V is TRBV30 and J is TRBJ2-1; D is undetermined. The sample in question was CD4+ or CD8+ T cells sorted from blood, obtained in a trial of the OX40 agonist ivuxolimab. This sequence was found in an adult with an advanced solid tumor such as melanoma, head and neck, liver or kidney cancer. The CDR3 sequence: CAWSVGNEQFF. CDR3 sequence (DNA): TGTGCCTGGAGTGTAGGGAATGAGCAGTTCTTC.